Below are 29 T cell receptor beta chains sequenced from a single sample in a study of T cell changes during pregnancy in multiple sclerosis. The method was immunoSEQ multiplex PCR; TCRdb's version includes in-frame clones alone and lacks a portion of them. The table lists tens of thousands of clones, about 96% of them singletons. Specimen: CD8+ T cells from peripheral blood mononuclear cells, collected after pregnancy. These receptors came from a female donor with multiple sclerosis, enrolled in a pregnancy study.

The chain couples TRBV28 to TRBJ2-5; D might be TRBD2 (6 bases). This CDR3 contains 14 residues. Trimming removed 3 bases from V and 1 base from J, with 9 bases in between. From germline, CDR1 is MDHEN and CDR2 SYDVKM. CDR3 nucleotide sequence: TGTGCCAGCAGTTTGGGGGGAGTCCAAGAGACCCAGTACTTC. Translation: CASSLGGVQETQYF.

The V and J genes are TRBV7-6 and TRBJ2-1; D is undetermined. Between the trimmed V and J ends, which lost 5 bases and 10 bases, there was a span of 18 bases. The CDR3 is 14 residues long. From germline, CDR1 is SGHVS and CDR2 FNYEAQ. The CDR3 nucleotides read TGTGCCAGCAGCCTCGGATTGGAGAGCCAAGAGCAGTTCTTC. Translating it yields CASSLGLESQEQFF.

The chain employs TRBV7-9 and TRBJ2-3; D is uncertain. V was clipped by 1 base and J by 6 bases, with 8 bases between them. There are 13 residues in the CDR3. CDR1 SEHNR and CDR2 FQNEAQ come from the germline V gene (reference sequence). CDR3 bases: TGTGCCAGCAGCTTAGTTGTATCGGATACGCAGTATTTT. Protein product: CASSLVVSDTQYF. Supplemented by reference TRBV7-9 and TRBJ2-3, the full variable domain reads DTGVSQNPRHKITKRGQNVTFRCDPISEHNRLYWYRQTLGQGPEFLTYFQNEAQLEKSRLLSDRFSAERPKGSFSTLEIQRTEQGDSAMYLCASSLVVSDTQYFGPGTRLTVL.

The chain couples TRBV7-9 to TRBJ2-3, with unresolved D. Per the germline V gene, CDR1 is SEHNR and CDR2 is FQNEAQ (reference sequence). This CDR3 spans 16 amino acids. V was cut by 3 bases and J by 0 bases, with 13 bases left in between. In DNA, the CDR3 is TGTGCCAGCAGCTTTCCGTTACTAACTAGCACAGATACGCAGTATTTT. This encodes CASSFPLLTSTDTQYF. Filled out from reference TRBV7-9 and TRBJ2-3, the complete variable domain reads DTGVSQNPRHKITKRGQNVTFRCDPISEHNRLYWYRQTLGQGPEFLTYFQNEAQLEKSRLLSDRFSAERPKGSFSTLEIQRTEQGDSAMYLCASSFPLLTSTDTQYFGPGTRLTVL.

This chain links TRBV5-4 with TRBJ2-3; 10 nucleotides match TRBD2. CDR1 is SGHNT, CDR2 YYREEE, per germline (reference sequence). The CDR3 runs to 16 residues. Trimming removed 2 bases from V and 1 base from J; junction bases left unmatched: 4. The DNA for the CDR3 is TGTGCCAGCAGCTTCCCCGGGACTAGCGGCACAGATACGCAGTATTTT. This translates into CASSFPGTSGTDTQYF.

The genes are TRBV19 and TRBJ1-1, with D hard to call. From germline, CDR1 is LNHDA and CDR2 SQIVND (reference sequence). This CDR3 contains 11 residues. Trimming took 7 bases from V and 8 from J, leaving 11 bases between them. CDR3 amino acids: CASKRGREAFF. CDR3 DNA: TGTGCCAGTAAAAGAGGGCGAGAAGCTTTCTTT. The entire variable domain, with the rest obtained from reference TRBV19 and TRBJ1-1, is as follows: DGGITQSPKYLFRKEGQNVTLSCEQNLNHDAMYWYRQDPGQGLRLIYYSQIVNDFQKGDIAEGYSVSREKKESFPLTVTSAQKNPTAFYLCASKRGREAFFGQGTRLTVV.

This chain connects TRBV21-1 to TRBJ2-1; TRBD2 is the table's D call, not checked against the DNA. TRBV21-1 counts as a pseudogene. There are 15 residues in the CDR3. The CDR3 bases are TGTGCCAGCAGCGAGGAGGGCCCCAGGATCGATGAGCAGTTCTTC. Translation: CASSEEGPRIDEQFF.

Only one count was recorded for this clone. V and J are TRBV5-5 and TRBJ2-3; TRBD2 agrees at 8 bases. Germline values: CDR1 SGHKS, CDR2 YYEKEE (reference sequence). This CDR3 is 14 amino acids long. The ends lost 2 bases at V and 6 bases at J; junction bases unmatched: 5. CDR3 amino acids: CASSLTGGPDTQYF. The CDR3 coding sequence is TGTGCCAGCAGCTTAACGGGAGGGCCGGATACGCAGTATTTT.

This chain connects TRBV2 to TRBJ2-7, with TRBD2 identical over 7 bases. Germline CDR1 SNHLY, CDR2 FYNNEI. This CDR3 is 15 amino acids long. Trimming took 4 bases from V and 0 from J; bases not matched to a gene: 6. In DNA form, the CDR3 reads TGTGCCAGCAGTGTGGTGGTAGCGGGCTCCTACGAGCAGTACTTC. Translated, it gives CASSVVVAGSYEQYF.

This clone was picked up a small number of times. The chain uses TRBV30 and TRBJ1-5; a possible D gene is TRBD1 (5 bases). Trimming shortened V by 0 bases and J by 7 bases, and 13 bases separated the two germline ends. Germline V gene data show CDR1 as GTSNPN and CDR2 as SVGIG (reference sequence). CDR3 length: 14 amino acids. CDR3 protein: CAWSVGRERQPQHF. The CDR3 nucleotides are TGTGCCTGGAGTGTAGGCAGGGAAAGGCAGCCCCAGCATTTT.

The chain is built from TRBV11-2 and TRBJ2-7, with D uncertain. The ends were cut back, 5 bases at V and 5 bases at J, with 16 bases in the middle. Germline CDR1 is SGHAT and CDR2 is FQNNGV. CDR3 length: 14 amino acids. Here the CDR3 DNA reads TGTGCCAGCAGCCGTTTCTTGGGCTCGAACGAGCAGTACTTC. It is translated as CASSRFLGSNEQYF. The entire variable domain, with the rest obtained from reference TRBV11-2 and TRBJ2-7, is as follows: EAGVAQSPRYKIIEKRQSVAFWCNPISGHATLYWYQQILGQGPKLLIQFQNNGVVDDSQLPKDRFSAERLKGVDSTLKIQPAKLEDSAVYLCASSRFLGSNEQYFGPGTRLTVT.

This chain's CDR3 is CASSLNRGNFQYF. Written as DNA, the CDR3 is TGTGCCAGCAGTTTAAACAGGGGGAACTTTCAGTACTTC. The rearrangement uses TRBV28 and TRBJ2-4, with 8 bases identical to TRBD1. The junction had 5 bases not matched to a gene; V was cut back by 2 bases and J by 11 bases. Germline values: CDR1 MDHEN, CDR2 SYDVKM. This CDR3 comprises 13 residues.

The gene calls are TRBV6-5 and TRBJ2-1; 8 positions match TRBD1. Trimming took 6 bases from V and 7 from J; bases not matched to a gene: 11. The CDR3 runs 15 residues. CDR1 and CDR2 from the germline V gene are MNHEY and SVGAGI. The CDR3 DNA reads as TGTGCCAGCAGCTCCGGGACAGGTCCCACTAATGAGCAGTTCTTC. This codes for CASSSGTGPTNEQFF.

The V and J genes are TRBV28 and TRBJ2-2; 10 bases fit TRBD2. This CDR3 region has 14 residues. The trim removed 6 bases at V and 4 bases at J, leaving 2 bases unmatched. Per the germline V gene, CDR1 is MDHEN and CDR2 is SYDVKM. The CDR3 reads CASRIAGGTGELFF. The CDR3, as DNA: TGTGCCAGCAGGATAGCGGGAGGCACCGGGGAGCTGTTTTTT.

V usage is TRBV6-5 and J usage is TRBJ2-1, with D possibly being TRBD2 (6 bases). The ends were cut back, 0 bases at V and 6 bases at J, with 15 bases in the middle. The CDR3 spans 16 residues. The germline V gene encodes CDR1 MNHEY and CDR2 SVGAGI. CDR3 sequence: CASSYSGSSGPNEQFF. The CDR3, as DNA: TGTGCCAGCAGTTACTCGGGGAGTAGCGGACCCAATGAGCAGTTCTTC.

Here the CDR3 DNA reads TGTGCCAGTAGGAACGGGACTAAAAACTACGAGCAGTACTTC. It yields the protein CASRNGTKNYEQYF. The chain joins TRBV19 to TRBJ2-7; 7 nucleotides match TRBD2. The CDR3 is 14 residues long. Germline CDR1 and CDR2: LNHDA and SQIVND (reference sequence). The J segment lost 3 bases and the V segment lost 6 bases, leaving 8 bases of the junction unmatched.

This rearrangement joins TRBV5-1 to TRBJ2-1, with TRBD2 matching over 10 bases. Looked up from germline, CDR1 is SGHRS and CDR2 is YFSETQ. The ends lost 5 bases at V and 8 bases at J; junction bases unmatched: 10. This CDR3 is 15 amino acids long. The CDR3 bases are TGCGCCAGCAGTTACGCTAGCGGGAGAGGCGATGAGCAGTTCTTC. It specifies CASSYASGRGDEQFF.

V gene TRBV19 combines with J gene TRBJ2-7; D is ambiguous. Germline loops: CDR1 LNHDA, CDR2 SQIVND (reference sequence). This CDR3 comprises 13 residues. V lost 2 bases, J lost 2 bases, and 7 bases lay in between. The CDR3 spells CASSITETYEQYF. The CDR3 DNA is TGTGCCAGTAGTATAACGGAGACCTACGAGCAGTACTTC.

The rearrangement uses TRBV5-1 and TRBJ2-3; 7 bases agree with TRBD1. Germline V CDR1 and CDR2: SGHRS, YFSETQ. With 6 bases clipped from V and 3 bases from J, the junction kept 7 bases outside the gene matches. The CDR3 is made up of 14 amino acids. The CDR3 bases are TGCGCCAGCAACGACAGGGAGAATACAGATACGCAGTATTTT. It encodes CASNDRENTDTQYF.

The V call is TRBV30, the J call TRBJ2-7; no definite D call. Per the germline V gene, CDR1 is GTSNPN and CDR2 is SVGIG (reference sequence). V was pared by 4 bases and J by 0 bases, with 4 bases between. This CDR3 comprises 11 residues. CDR3: CAWTDSYEQYF. The CDR3 DNA follows: TGTGCCTGGACAGACTCCTACGAGCAGTACTTC.

The chain uses TRBV30 and TRBJ2-2; 9 bases fit TRBD2. V was pared by 3 bases and J by 3 bases, with 8 bases of the junction left unmatched. In germline, CDR1 is GTSNPN, CDR2 SVGIG (reference sequence). This CDR3 spans 16 amino acids. CDR3 bases: TGTGCCTGGAGAATAGGGCTAGCGGGATACACCGGGGAGCTGTTTTTT. Its translation: CAWRIGLAGYTGELFF.

A note on this clone: Other DNA sequences in this specimen translate into the identical CDR3. The rearrangement links TRBV29-1 to TRBJ1-1; D gene ambiguous. The ends were cut back, 2 bases at V and 1 base at J, with 5 bases in the middle. Germline V gene sequence: CDR1 SQVTM, CDR2 ANQGSEA. The CDR3 is made up of 12 amino acids. The CDR3 here is CSVETGNTEAFF. The DNA of the CDR3 is TGCAGCGTTGAAACCGGGAACACTGAAGCTTTCTTT.

The gene calls are TRBV28 and TRBJ2-1, with D tentatively TRBD2 (5 bases). V was trimmed by 2 bases and J by 0 bases, leaving 8 bases between them. Germline lookup yields CDR1 MDHEN and CDR2 SYDVKM. This CDR3 is built from 15 residues. CDR3 in amino acids: CASSLSGSSYNEQFF. In DNA, the CDR3 is TGTGCCAGCAGTTTAAGCGGTAGCTCCTACAATGAGCAGTTCTTC.

The chain recombines TRBV5-6 with TRBJ2-7, with a weak D call TRBD2 (5 bases). CDR1 and CDR2 from the germline V gene are SGHDT and YYEEEE. The CDR3 length is 15 residues. V lost 0 bases and J lost 2, with 12 bases in between. In DNA form, the CDR3 reads TGTGCCAGCAGCTTGGTGGGCGGGCCTGCCTACGAGCAGTACTTC. It translates to CASSLVGGPAYEQYF.

The chain recombines TRBV27 with TRBJ1-2; no clear D. The CDR3 extends over 15 amino acids. The V end lost 7 bases, the J end lost 2 bases, and 17 bases lay between the germline ends. Looked up from germline, CDR1 is MNHEY and CDR2 is SMNVEV (reference sequence). The chain's CDR3 is CASTTVGTLNYGYTF. The CDR3 coding sequence is TGTGCCAGCACCACCGTGGGCACGTTGAACTATGGCTACACCTTC.

The CDR3 region is CASRQGGNYAEQYF. The CDR3 DNA sequence: TGTGCCAGCAGACAAGGAGGAAATTACGCGGAGCAGTACTTC. V is TRBV27 and J is TRBJ2-7, with a possible D match to TRBD2 (5 bases). The CDR3 is 14 amino acids. V was shortened by 6 bases and J by 7 bases, with 19 bases between the two germline ends. Germline V gene lookup returns CDR1 MNHEY and CDR2 SMNVEV (reference sequence).

This chain uses TRBV7-2 with TRBJ2-5; D is possibly TRBD1 (6 bases). V lost 4 bases to trimming and J lost 5 bases, with 14 bases between them. This CDR3 region has 14 residues. CDR1 is SGHTA, CDR2 FQGNSA, per germline. CDR3 region: CASSSPQGIETQYF. CDR3 nucleotides: TGTGCCAGCAGCTCCCCACAGGGTATCGAGACCCAGTACTTC.

The chain joins TRBV18 to TRBJ2-3, with 14 positions matching TRBD2. The junction had 7 bases not matched to a gene; V was cut back by 5 bases and J by 0 bases. Germline V gene lookup returns CDR1 KGHSH and CDR2 LQKENI. The CDR3 covers 18 residues. The CDR3 sequence: CASSDGTSGSLSTDTQYF. The CDR3, as DNA: TGTGCCAGCTCAGACGGGACTAGCGGGAGTCTGAGCACAGATACGCAGTATTTT.

The chain uses TRBV27 and TRBJ2-5; 8 nucleotides match TRBD2. This CDR3 has 14 residues. V was clipped by 4 bases and J by 4 bases; unmatched bases: 5. Germline V gene sequence: CDR1 MNHEY, CDR2 SMNVEV (reference sequence). The CDR3: CASSSGLALETQYF. The CDR3 region has the DNA TGTGCCAGCAGTTCCGGACTAGCTCTAGAGACCCAGTACTTC.